The 9 T cell receptor beta chains in this list originate from one sample, sequenced in a study of T-cell memory formation after mild COVID-19. TCRdb independently ran MiXCR on the 5' RACE reads; one entry per CDR3 protein. The sample has 110,000 or so distinct CDR3 sequences; 22% are singletons. The sample comprised PBMCs or a T cell subset sorted from them (not recorded which). Source of these receptors: a man between 18 and 35 years old who had mild COVID-19 (a few samples of this study predate the infection). Cell type and time point are not known.

The chain carries TRBV5-1 and TRBJ1-1, with D tentatively TRBD1 (6 bases). V lost 1 base and J lost 0, with 7 bases in between. Germline CDR1 and CDR2: SGHRS and YFSETQ. This CDR3 contains 14 residues. The CDR3 spells CASSLYRVNTEAFF. The CDR3 nucleotides read TGCGCCAGCAGCTTGTACAGGGTGAACACTGAAGCTTTCTTT.

This clonotype was seen a few times. The chain employs TRBV20-1 and TRBJ2-7; TRBD1 agrees at 9 bases. With 5 bases clipped from V and 5 bases from J, the junction kept 4 bases outside the gene matches. Looked up from germline, CDR1 is DFQATT and CDR2 is SNEGSKA (reference sequence). The CDR3 has 12 amino acids. This CDR3 is CSALDRGHEQYV. Written as DNA, the CDR3 is TGCAGTGCTTTGGACAGGGGCCACGAGCAGTACGTC.

J is TRBJ2-3 and V is TRBV4-3, with TRBD2 matching over 13 bases. The V and J ends lost 4 bases and 3 bases, in that order; junction bases with no gene match: 7. Looked up from germline, CDR1 is LGHNA and CDR2 is YSLEER. CDR3 length: 17 amino acids. CDR3 nucleotide sequence: TGCGCCAGCAGCCCCCAACTAGCGGGGGGGACAACAGATACGCAGTATTTT. Translated: CASSPQLAGGTTDTQYF.

This clonotype was counted ten times or more. J is TRBJ2-7 and V is TRBV7-8, with D perhaps TRBD2 (6 bases). Trimming shortened V by 1 base and J by 2 bases, and 9 bases separated the two germline ends. This CDR3 region has 14 residues. Germline V gene sequence: CDR1 SGHVS, CDR2 FQNEAQ. Written as DNA, the CDR3 is TGTGCCAGCAGCTTAGGCGGGGAAACCTACGAGCAGTACGTC. Residues: CASSLGGETYEQYV.

V gene TRBV4-3 combines with J gene TRBJ2-3; 9 bases line up with TRBD2. After removal of 1 base from V and 4 bases from J, the junction contained 3 bases not matched to a gene. CDR3 length: 15 residues. The germline V gene has CDR1 LGHNA and CDR2 YSLEER. The CDR3 protein is CASSQVSSGADTQYF. As DNA, the CDR3 is TGCGCCAGCAGCCAAGTGTCTAGCGGGGCAGATACGCAGTATTTT.

This clonotype was recorded a few times. The chain is built from TRBV18 and TRBJ2-1; D may be TRBD1 or TRBD2 (5 bases each). The germline V gene encodes CDR1 KGHSH and CDR2 LQKENI. Trimming removed 3 bases at V and 5 bases at J, with 17 bases between. The CDR3 runs 16 residues. The CDR3 sequence: CASSPGDETWNNEQFF. CDR3 DNA sequence: TGTGCCAGCTCACCGGGGGACGAGACCTGGAACAATGAGCAGTTCTTC.

The sample holds a few counts of this clonotype. The chain uses TRBV29-1 and TRBJ2-2; 7 bases agree with TRBD2. The germline CDR1 and CDR2 sequences are SQVTM and ANQGSEA. The CDR3 contains 14 residues. With 5 bases clipped from V and 4 bases from J, the junction kept 7 bases outside the gene matches. CDR3 DNA sequence: TGCAGCGTTCAGAAGCGGGGCCCCACCGGGGAGCTGTTTTTT. Encoded protein: CSVQKRGPTGELFF.

This clonotype was observed a handful of times. The V call is TRBV19, the J call TRBJ1-2; unclear D gene. CDR3 length: 12 residues. V was cut by 8 bases and J by 4 bases, with 11 bases left in between. Looked up from germline, CDR1 is LNHDA and CDR2 is SQIVND (reference sequence). The CDR3 DNA follows: TGTGCCAGTGGAGGGTTTGTCTATGGCTACACCTTC. It encodes CASGGFVYGYTF.

The rearrangement uses TRBV7-8 and TRBJ2-1, with D maybe TRBD1 (5 bases). CDR1 and CDR2 from the germline V gene are SGHVS and FQNEAQ. The length of the CDR3 is 14 residues. V gave up 1 base and J gave up 4 bases, with 8 bases separating them. This chain's CDR3 is CASSLGQFYNEQFF. For the CDR3, the DNA is TGTGCCAGCAGCTTAGGACAGTTTTACAATGAGCAGTTCTTC.